This T cell receptor (beta chain) is drawn from a study of T cell clones after liver transplantation. The wider study: Liver transplant recipients had immunosuppression withdrawal attempted within 2 years. TCRbeta sequencing after a pre-transplant mixed lymphocyte reaction identified graft-donor-reactive clones, later tracked in post-transplant blood. Apart from three HCV-positive recipients, transplants were for non-autoimmune, non-viral reasons.

Profiling relied on immunoSEQ multiplex PCR, and the TCRdb table lists in-frame clones only, not all of them. The sample includes around 21,000 clones, around 93% of them seen just once. With regard to this clone: Its cognate antigen is unknown.

Trimming cost V 4 bases and J 7 bases; bases outside gene matches: 9. Germline V lookup: CDR1 MDHEN, CDR2 SYDVKM. This CDR3 is 16 amino acids long. Findings and limits, study-wide: Donor-reactive sequences fell more than third party-reactive ones, suggesting partial deletion.

The genes are TRBV28 and TRBJ2-7, with 14 nucleotides matching TRBD2. The sequences come from CD8+ T cells from blood, collected 25 months after liver transplant. This receptor was taken from a human patient who received a liver transplant. Some T cells here may be from the graft donor. CDR3 amino acids: CASSSGTSGRAREQYF. For the CDR3, the DNA is TGTGCCAGCAGTTCCGGGACTAGCGGGAGAGCGCGAGAGCAGTACTTC.